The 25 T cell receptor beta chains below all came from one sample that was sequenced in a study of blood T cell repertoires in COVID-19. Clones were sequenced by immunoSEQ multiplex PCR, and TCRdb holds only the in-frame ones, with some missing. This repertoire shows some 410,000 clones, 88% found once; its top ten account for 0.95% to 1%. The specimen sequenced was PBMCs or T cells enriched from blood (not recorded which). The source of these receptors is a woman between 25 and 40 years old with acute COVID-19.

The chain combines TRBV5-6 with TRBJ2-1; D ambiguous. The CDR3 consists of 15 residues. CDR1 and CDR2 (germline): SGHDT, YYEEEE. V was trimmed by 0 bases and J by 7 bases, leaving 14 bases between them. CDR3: CASSLGRILRNEQFF. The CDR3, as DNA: TGTGCCAGCAGCTTGGGTCGCATCCTAAGAAATGAGCAGTTCTTC.

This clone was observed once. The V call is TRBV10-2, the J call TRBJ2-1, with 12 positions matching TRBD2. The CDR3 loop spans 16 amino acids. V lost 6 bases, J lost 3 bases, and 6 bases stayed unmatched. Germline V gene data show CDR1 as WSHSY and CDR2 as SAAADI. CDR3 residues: CASRETSGGHYNEQFF. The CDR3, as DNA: TGCGCCAGCAGAGAGACTAGCGGGGGACACTACAATGAGCAGTTCTTC.

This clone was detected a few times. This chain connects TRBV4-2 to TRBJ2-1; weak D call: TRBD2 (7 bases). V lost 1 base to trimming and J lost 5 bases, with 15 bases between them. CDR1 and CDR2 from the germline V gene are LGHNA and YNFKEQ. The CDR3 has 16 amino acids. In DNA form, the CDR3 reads TGTGCCAGCAGCCAAGCTAGGGGGGGGGCAAACAATGAGCAGTTCTTC. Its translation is CASSQARGGANNEQFF.

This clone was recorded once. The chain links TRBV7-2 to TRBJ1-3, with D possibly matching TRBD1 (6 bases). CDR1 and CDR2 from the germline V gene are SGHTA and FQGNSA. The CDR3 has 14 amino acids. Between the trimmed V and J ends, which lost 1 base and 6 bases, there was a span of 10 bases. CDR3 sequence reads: CASSLVQGPNTIYF. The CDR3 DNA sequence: TGTGCCAGCAGCTTAGTACAGGGACCAAACACCATATATTTT.

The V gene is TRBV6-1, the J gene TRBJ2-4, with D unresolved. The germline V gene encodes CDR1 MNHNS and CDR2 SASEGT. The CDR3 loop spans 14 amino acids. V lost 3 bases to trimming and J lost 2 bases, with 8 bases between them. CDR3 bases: TGTGCCAGCAGTGAGGGCAGTCCCAAAAACATTCAGTACTTC. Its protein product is CASSEGSPKNIQYF.

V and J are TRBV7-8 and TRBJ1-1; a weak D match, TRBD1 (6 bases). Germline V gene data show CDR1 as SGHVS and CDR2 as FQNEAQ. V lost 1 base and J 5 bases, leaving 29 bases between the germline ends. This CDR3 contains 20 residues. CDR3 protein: CASSLGKLTGRLPLRTEAFF. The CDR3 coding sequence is TGTGCCAGCAGCTTAGGAAAACTAACAGGGAGACTACCCCTGAGGACTGAAGCTTTCTTT.

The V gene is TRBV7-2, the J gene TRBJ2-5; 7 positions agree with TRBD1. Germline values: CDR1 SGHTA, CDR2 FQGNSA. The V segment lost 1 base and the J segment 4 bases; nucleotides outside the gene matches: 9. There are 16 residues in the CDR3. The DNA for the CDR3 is TGTGCCAGCAGCTTAGGCGGGCAGGGGGTTGGAGAGACCCAGTACTTC. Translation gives CASSLGGQGVGETQYF. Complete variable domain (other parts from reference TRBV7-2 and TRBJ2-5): GAGVSQSPSNKVTEKGKDVELRCDPISGHTALYWYRQSLGQGLEFLIYFQGNSAPDKSGLPSDRFSAERTGGSVSTLTIQRTQQEDSAVYLCASSLGGQGVGETQYFGPGTRLLVL.

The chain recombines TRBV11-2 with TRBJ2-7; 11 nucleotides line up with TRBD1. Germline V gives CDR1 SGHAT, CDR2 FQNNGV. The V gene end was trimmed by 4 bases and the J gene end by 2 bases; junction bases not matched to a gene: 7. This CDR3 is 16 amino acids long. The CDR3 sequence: CASSSRPGQGAYEQYF. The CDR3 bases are TGTGCCAGCAGCTCCCGACCGGGACAGGGGGCCTACGAGCAGTACTTC.

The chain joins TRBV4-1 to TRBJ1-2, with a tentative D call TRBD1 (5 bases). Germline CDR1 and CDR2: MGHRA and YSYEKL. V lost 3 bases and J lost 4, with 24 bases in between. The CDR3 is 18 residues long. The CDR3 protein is CASSQPKKILTGPYGYTF. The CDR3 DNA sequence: TGCGCCAGCAGCCAGCCTAAAAAAATCCTAACAGGCCCCTATGGCTACACCTTC.

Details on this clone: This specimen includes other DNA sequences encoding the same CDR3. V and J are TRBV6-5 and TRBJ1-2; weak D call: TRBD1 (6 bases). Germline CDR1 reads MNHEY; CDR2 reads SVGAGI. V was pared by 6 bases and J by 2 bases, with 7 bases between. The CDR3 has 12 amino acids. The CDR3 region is CASRQGNYGYTF. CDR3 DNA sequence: TGTGCCAGCAGACAGGGAAACTATGGCTACACCTTC.

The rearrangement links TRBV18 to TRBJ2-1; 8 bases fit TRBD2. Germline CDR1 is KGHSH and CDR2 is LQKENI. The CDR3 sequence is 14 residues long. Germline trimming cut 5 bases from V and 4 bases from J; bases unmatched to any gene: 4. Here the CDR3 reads CASSFSGIYNEQFF. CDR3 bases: TGTGCCAGCTCATTTAGCGGGATATACAATGAGCAGTTCTTC. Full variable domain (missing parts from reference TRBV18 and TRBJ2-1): NAGVMQNPRHLVRRRGQEARLRCSPMKGHSHVYWYRQLPEEGLKFMVYLQKENIIDESGMPKERFSAEFPKEGPSILRIQQVVRGDSAAYFCASSFSGIYNEQFFGPGTRLTVL.

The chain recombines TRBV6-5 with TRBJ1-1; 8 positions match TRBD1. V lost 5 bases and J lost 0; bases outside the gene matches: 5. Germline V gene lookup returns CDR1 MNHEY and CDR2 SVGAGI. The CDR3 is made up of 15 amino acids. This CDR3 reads CASSNGQGLNTEAFF. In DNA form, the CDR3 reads TGTGCCAGCAGTAACGGACAGGGCTTGAACACTGAAGCTTTCTTT.

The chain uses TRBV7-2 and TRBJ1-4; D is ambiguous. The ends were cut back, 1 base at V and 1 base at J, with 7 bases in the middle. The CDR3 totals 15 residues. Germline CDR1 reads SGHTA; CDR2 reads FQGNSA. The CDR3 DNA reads TGTGCCAGCAGCTTAGGGCCAGTAACTAATGAAAAACTGTTTTTT. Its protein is CASSLGPVTNEKLFF.

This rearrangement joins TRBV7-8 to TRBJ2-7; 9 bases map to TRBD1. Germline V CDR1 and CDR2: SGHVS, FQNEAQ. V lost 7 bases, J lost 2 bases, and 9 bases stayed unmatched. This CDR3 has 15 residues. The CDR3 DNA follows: TGTGCCAGCACCCGCCGGACAGGGGATACCTACGAGCAGTACTTC. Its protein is CASTRRTGDTYEQYF.

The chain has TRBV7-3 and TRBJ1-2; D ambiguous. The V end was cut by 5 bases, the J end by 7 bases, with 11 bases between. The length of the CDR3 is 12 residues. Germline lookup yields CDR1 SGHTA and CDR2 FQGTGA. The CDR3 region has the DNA TGTGCCAGCAGCCAAGGAGGAGGTGGCTACACCTTC. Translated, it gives CASSQGGGGYTF.

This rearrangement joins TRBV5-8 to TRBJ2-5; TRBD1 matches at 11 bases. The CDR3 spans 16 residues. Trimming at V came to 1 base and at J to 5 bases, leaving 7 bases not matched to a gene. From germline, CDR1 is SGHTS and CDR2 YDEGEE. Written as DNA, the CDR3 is TGTGCCAGCAGCTTGAGGGACAGGGGGATCGAGGAGACCCAGTACTTC. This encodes CASSLRDRGIEETQYF.

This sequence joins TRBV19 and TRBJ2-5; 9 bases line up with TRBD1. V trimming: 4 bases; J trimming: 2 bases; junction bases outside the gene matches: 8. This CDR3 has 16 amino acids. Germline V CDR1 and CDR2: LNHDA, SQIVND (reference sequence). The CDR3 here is CASSNRRTGEQETQYF. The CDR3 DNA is TGTGCCAGTAGTAACCGGCGGACAGGGGAACAAGAGACCCAGTACTTC.

In DNA, the CDR3 is TGTGCCAGCAGCTCTTCGACTAGTAAGGATACGCAGTATTTT. This sequence encodes CASSSSTSKDTQYF. The chain links TRBV7-9 to TRBJ2-3; weak D call: TRBD2 (6 bases). Germline CDR1 and CDR2: SEHNR and FQNEAQ (reference sequence). V was trimmed by 4 bases and J by 6 bases, leaving 14 bases between them. This CDR3 is 14 amino acids long. The variable domain in full, completed from reference TRBV7-9 and TRBJ2-3, reads DTGVSQNPRHKITKRGQNVTFRCDPISEHNRLYWYRQTLGQGPEFLTYFQNEAQLEKSRLLSDRFSAERPKGSFSTLEIQRTEQGDSAMYLCASSSSTSKDTQYFGPGTRLTVL.

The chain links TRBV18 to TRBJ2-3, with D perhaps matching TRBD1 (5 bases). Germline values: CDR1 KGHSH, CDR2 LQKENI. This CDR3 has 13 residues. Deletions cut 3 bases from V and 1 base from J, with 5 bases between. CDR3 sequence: CASSPGRTDTQYF. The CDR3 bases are TGTGCCAGCTCACCGGGGCGCACAGATACGCAGTATTTT. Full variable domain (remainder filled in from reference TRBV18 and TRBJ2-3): NAGVMQNPRHLVRRRGQEARLRCSPMKGHSHVYWYRQLPEEGLKFMVYLQKENIIDESGMPKERFSAEFPKEGPSILRIQQVVRGDSAAYFCASSPGRTDTQYFGPGTRLTVL.

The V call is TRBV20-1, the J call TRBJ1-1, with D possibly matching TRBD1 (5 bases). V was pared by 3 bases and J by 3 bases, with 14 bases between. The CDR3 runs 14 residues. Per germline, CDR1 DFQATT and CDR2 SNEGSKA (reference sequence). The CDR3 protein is CSASWGGGDTEAFF. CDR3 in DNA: TGCAGTGCTAGTTGGGGGGGAGGAGACACTGAAGCTTTCTTT.

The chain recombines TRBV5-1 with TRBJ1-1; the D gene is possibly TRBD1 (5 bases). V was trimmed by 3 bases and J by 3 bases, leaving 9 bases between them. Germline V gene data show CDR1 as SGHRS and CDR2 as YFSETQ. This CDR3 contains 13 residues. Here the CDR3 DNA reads TGCGCCAGCAGCTCCACAGGTTACACTGAAGCTTTCTTT. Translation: CASSSTGYTEAFF.

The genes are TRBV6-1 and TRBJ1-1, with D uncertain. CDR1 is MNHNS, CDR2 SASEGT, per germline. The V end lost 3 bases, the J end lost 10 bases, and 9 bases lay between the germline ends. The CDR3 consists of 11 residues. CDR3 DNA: TGTGCCAGCAGTGACCCCGGGTTAGCTTTCTTT. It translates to CASSDPGLAFF.

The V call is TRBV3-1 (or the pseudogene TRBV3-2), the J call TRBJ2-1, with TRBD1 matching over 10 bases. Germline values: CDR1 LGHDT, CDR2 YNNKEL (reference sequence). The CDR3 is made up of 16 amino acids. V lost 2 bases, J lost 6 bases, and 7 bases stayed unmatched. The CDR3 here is CASSQKIRTGGNEQFF. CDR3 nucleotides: TGTGCCAGCAGCCAAAAGATCCGGACAGGGGGCAATGAGCAGTTCTTC.

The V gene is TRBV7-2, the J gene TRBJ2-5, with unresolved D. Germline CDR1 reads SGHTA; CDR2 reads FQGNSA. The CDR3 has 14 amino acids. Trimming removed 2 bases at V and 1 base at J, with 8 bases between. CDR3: CASSLLLTQETQYF. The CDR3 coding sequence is TGTGCCAGCAGCTTACTCCTAACCCAAGAGACCCAGTACTTC.

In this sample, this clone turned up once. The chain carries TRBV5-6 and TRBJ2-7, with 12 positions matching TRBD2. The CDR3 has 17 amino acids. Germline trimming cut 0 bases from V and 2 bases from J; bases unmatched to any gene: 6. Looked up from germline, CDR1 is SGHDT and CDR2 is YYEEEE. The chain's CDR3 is CASSLGLAGASTYEQYF. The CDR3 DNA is TGTGCCAGCAGCTTGGGACTAGCGGGGGCCTCTACCTACGAGCAGTACTTC.